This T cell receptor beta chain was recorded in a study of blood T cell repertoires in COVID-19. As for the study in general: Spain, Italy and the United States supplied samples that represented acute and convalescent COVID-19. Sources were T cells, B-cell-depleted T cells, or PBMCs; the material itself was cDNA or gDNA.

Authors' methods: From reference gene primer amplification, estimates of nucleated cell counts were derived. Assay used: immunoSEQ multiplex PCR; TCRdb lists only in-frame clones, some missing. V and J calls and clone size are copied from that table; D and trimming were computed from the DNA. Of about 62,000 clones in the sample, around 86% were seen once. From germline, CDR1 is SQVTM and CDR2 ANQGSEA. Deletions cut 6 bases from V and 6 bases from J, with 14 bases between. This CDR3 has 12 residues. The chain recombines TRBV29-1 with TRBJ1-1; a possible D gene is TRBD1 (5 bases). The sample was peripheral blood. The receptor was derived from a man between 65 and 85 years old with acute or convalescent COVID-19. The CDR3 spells CSVLVQAPEAFF. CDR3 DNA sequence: TGCAGCGTGCTCGTACAGGCTCCTGAAGCTTTCTTT.